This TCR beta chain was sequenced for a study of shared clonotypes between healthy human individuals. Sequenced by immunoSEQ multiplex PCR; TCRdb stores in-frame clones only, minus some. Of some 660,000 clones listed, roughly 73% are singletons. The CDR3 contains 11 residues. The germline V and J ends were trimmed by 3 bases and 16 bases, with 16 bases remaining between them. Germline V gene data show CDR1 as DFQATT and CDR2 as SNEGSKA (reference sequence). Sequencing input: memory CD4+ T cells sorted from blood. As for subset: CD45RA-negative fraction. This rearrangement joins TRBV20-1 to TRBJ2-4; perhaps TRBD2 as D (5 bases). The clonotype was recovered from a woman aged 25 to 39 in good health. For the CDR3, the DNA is TGCAGTGCTAGTTGGGAGCGGTCCCCCTACTTC. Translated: CSASWERSPYF.